What follows describes a single TCR beta chain. What it recognizes is unknown. Original processing methods: For papillary thyroid cancer, a distant-metastasis classifier was constructed from CDR3 differences observed across clinicopathological groups. TCRdb re-called clones from the PCR reads using MiXCR. For this entry, the V and J calls and clone size follow TCRdb and not the study's own pipeline. The data hold around 13,000 clones, with around a fifth observed a single time. This record comes from a study of metastatic and nonmetastatic thyroid tumors. Study information: Malignant thyroid and benign thyroid patients provided blood and tumor or nodule tissue whose repertoires were compared.

This CDR3 is built from 16 residues. V was cut by 0 bases and J by 2 bases, with 14 bases left in between. Germline values: CDR1 SGHRS, CDR2 YFSETQ. Whole-study results and caveats: TCR beta diversity was reportedly significantly higher in malignant thyroid tumors than benign nodules, in blood and tumor.

None of the patients had undergone any treatment ahead of thyroid surgery. The sequence derives from a female donor with papillary thyroid cancer or a benign thyroid nodule (not recorded which). Some clones in this sample may be carry-over from other donors' samples. What was sequenced was adjacent normal tissue. The chain employs TRBV5-1 and TRBJ1-1; maybe TRBD1 (5 bases). CDR3 bases: TGCGCCAGCAGCTTGGCCCCCCTGGACAAAAACACTGAAGCTTTCTTT. Its translation: CASSLAPLDKNTEAFF.